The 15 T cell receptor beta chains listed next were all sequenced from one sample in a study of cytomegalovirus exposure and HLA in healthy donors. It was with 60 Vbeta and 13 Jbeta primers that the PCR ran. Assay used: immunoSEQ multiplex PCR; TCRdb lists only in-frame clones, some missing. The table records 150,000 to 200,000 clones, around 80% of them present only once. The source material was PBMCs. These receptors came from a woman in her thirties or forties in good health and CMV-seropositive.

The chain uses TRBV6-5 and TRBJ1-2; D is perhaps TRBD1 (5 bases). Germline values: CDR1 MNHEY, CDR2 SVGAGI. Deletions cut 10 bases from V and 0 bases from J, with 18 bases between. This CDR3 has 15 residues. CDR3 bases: TGTGCCACCAAACAGGTGCAAGGGGCTAACTATGGCTACACCTTC. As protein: CATKQVQGANYGYTF.

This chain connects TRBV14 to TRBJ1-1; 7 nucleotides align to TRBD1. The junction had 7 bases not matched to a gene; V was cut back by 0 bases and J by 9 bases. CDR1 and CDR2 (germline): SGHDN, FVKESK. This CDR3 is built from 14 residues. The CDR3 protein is CASSQDRTGRKAFF. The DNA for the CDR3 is TGTGCCAGCAGCCAAGATCGGACAGGTCGCAAAGCTTTCTTT.

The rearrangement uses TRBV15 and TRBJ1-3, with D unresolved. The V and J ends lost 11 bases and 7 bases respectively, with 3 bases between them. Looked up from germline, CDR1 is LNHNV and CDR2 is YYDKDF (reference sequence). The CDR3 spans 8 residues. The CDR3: CASNTIYF. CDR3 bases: TGTGCCTCGAACACCATATATTTT.

In DNA form, the CDR3 reads TGCGCCACCTTCGGGGTTAGCGGGAGAAGTGATACGCAGTATTTT. Translation: CATFGVSGRSDTQYF. This chain joins TRBV5-1 and TRBJ2-3; 9 positions match TRBD2. The V segment lost 9 bases and the J segment 6 bases; nucleotides outside the gene matches: 14. Germline-derived CDR1 and CDR2 are SGHRS and YFSETQ. CDR3 length: 15 amino acids.

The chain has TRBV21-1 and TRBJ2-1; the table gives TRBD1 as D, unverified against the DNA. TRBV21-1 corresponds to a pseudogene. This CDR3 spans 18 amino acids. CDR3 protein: CASSKGKQGGKPYNEQFF. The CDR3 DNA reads TGTGCCAGCAGCAAAGGAAAACAGGGGGGGAAGCCCTACAATGAGCAGTTCTTC.

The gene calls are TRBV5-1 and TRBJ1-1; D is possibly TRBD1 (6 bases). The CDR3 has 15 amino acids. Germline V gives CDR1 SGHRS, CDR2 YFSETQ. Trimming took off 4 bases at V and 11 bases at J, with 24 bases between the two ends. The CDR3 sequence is CASSPDGQLNRGAFF. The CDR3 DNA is TGCGCCAGCAGCCCCGACGGACAGCTAAACAGAGGGGCTTTCTTT.

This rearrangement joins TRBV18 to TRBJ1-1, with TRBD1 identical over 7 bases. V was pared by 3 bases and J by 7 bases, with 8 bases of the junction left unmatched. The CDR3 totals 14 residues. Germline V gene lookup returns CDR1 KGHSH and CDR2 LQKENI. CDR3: CASSPVTGTVEAFF. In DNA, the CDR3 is TGTGCCAGCTCACCTGTGACAGGGACCGTTGAAGCTTTCTTT.

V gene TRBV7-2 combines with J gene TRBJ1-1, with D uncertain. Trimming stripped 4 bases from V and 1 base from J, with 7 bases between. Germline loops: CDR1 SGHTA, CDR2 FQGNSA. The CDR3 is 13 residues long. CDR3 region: CASSYNRNTEAFF. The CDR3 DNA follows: TGTGCCAGCAGCTACAACAGGAACACTGAAGCTTTCTTT.

This chain's CDR3 is CASGTGSKVGQETQYF. CDR3 coding DNA: TGTGCTAGCGGGACAGGGTCTAAGGTTGGCCAAGAGACCCAGTACTTC. The V call is TRBV12-5, the J call TRBJ2-5, with TRBD1 matching 9 bases. Germline lookup yields CDR1 LGHNT and CDR2 FRNRAP. This CDR3 has 16 residues. Losses at the gene ends were 9 bases for V and 1 base for J; bases not matched to a gene: 12.

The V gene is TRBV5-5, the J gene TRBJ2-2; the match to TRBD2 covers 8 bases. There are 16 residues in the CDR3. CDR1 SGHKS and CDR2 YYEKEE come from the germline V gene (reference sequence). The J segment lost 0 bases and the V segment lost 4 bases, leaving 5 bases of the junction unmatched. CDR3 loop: CASSATSGTNTGELFF. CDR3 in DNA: TGTGCCAGCAGCGCCACTAGCGGTACGAACACCGGGGAGCTGTTTTTT. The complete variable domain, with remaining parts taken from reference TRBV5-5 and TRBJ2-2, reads DAGVTQSPTHLIKTRGQQVTLRCSPISGHKSVSWYQQVLGQGPQFIFQYYEKEERGRGNFPDRFSARQFPNYSSELNVNALLLGDSALYLCASSATSGTNTGELFFGEGSRLTVL.

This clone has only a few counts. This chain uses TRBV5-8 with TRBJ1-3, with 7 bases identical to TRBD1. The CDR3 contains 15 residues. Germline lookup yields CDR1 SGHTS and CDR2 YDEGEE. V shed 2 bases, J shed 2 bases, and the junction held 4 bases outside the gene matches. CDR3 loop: CASSFSGQAGNTIYF. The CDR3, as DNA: TGTGCCAGCAGCTTCTCCGGACAGGCTGGAAACACCATATATTTT.

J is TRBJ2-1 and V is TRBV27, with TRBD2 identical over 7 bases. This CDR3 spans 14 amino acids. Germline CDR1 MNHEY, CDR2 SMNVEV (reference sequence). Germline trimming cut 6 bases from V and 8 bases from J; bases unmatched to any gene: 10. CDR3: CASRLGGGVYEQFF. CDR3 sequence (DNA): TGTGCCAGCAGGTTGGGGGGGGGAGTCTATGAGCAGTTCTTC.

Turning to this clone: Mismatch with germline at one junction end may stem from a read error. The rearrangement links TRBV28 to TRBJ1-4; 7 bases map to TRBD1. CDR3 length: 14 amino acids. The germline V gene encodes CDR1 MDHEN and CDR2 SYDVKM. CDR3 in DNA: TGTGCCAGCAGTTTACAAAACCCTGGGACAGATAGAGAGTTT. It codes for CASSLQNPGTDREF.

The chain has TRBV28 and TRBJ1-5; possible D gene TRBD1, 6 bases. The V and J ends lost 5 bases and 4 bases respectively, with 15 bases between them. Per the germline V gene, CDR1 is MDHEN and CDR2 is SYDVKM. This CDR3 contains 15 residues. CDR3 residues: CASSAQGRRNQPQHF. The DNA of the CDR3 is TGTGCCAGCAGTGCCCAGGGGCGAAGGAATCAGCCCCAGCATTTT.

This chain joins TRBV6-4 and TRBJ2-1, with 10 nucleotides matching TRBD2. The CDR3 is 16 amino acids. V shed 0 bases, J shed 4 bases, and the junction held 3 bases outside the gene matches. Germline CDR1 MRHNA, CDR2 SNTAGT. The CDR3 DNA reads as TGTGCCAGCAGTGACTCAGCAGCGGGAGGGTACAATGAGCAGTTCTTC. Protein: CASSDSAAGGYNEQFF.